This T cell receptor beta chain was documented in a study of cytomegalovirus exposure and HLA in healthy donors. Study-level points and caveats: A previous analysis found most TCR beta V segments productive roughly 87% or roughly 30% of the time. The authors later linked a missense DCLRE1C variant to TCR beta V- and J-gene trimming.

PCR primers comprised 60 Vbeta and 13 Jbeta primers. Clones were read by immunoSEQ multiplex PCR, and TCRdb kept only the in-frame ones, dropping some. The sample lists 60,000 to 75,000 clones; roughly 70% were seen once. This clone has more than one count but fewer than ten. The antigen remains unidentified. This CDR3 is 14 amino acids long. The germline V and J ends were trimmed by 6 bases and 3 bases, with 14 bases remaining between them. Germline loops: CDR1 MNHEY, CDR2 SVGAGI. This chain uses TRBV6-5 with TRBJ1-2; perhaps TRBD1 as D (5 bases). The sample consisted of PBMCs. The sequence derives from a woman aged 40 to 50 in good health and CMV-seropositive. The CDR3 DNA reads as TGTGCCAGCAGAAAAAGCAGGGCGGACTATGGCTACACCTTC. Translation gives CASRKSRADYGYTF.